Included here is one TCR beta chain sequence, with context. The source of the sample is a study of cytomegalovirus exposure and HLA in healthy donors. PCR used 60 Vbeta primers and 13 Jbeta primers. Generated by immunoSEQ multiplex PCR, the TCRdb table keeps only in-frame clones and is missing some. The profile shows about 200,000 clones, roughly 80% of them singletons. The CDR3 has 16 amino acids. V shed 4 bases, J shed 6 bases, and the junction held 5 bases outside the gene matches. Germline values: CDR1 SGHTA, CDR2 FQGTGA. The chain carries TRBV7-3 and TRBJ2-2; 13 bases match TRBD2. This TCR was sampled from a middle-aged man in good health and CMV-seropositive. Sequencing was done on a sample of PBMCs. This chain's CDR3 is CASSSLAGGLSGELFF. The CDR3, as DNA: TGTGCCAGCAGCTCACTAGCGGGGGGGCTCTCCGGGGAGCTGTTTTTT. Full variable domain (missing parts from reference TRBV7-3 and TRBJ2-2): GAGVSQTPSNKVTEKGKYVELRCDPISGHTALYWYRQSLGQGPEFLIYFQGTGAADDSGLPNDRFFAVRPEGSVSTLKIQRTERGDSAVYLCASSSLAGGLSGELFFGEGSRLTVL.